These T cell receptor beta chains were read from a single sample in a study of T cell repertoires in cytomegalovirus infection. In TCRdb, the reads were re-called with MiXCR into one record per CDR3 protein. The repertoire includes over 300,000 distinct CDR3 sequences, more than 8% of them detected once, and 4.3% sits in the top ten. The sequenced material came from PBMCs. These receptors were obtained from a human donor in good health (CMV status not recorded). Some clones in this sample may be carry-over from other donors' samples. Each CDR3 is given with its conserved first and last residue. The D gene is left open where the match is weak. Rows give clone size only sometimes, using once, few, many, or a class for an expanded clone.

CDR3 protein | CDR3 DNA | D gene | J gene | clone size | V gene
CAWSVRRRGGTEAFF | TGTGCCTGGAGTGTACGGCGGAGGGGAGGGACTGAAGCTTTCTTT | . | TRBJ1-1 | . | TRBV30
CASNRGERTDTQYF | TGTGCCAGCAATAGGGGGGAGAGGACAGATACGCAGTATTTT | . | TRBJ2-3 | few | TRBV9
CASSFRTRETQYF | TGTGCCAGCAGCTTCCGGACCAGGGAGACCCAGTACTTC | . | TRBJ2-5 | . | TRBV5-5
CASSETRPTTNEKLFF | TGTGCCAGCAGTGAAACCCGGCCGACTACTAATGAAAAACTGTTTTTT | . | TRBJ1-4 | many | TRBV6-1
CASSLSGGAPPDTQYF | TGTGCCAGCAGCTTATCCGGGGGCGCCCCGCCAGATACGCAGTATTTT | . | TRBJ2-3 | many | TRBV7-2
CASSFDRAVEKLFF | TGTGCCAGCAGCTTCGACAGGGCGGTTGAAAAACTGTTTTTT | TRBD1 | TRBJ1-4 | many | TRBV7-8
CASRLGTNQPQHF | TGTGCCAGCAGACTTGGGACCAATCAGCCCCAGCATTTT | . | TRBJ1-5 | . | TRBV6-2/TRBV6-3
CASSRKGDTQYF | TGTGCCAGCAGCCGAAAAGGTGATACGCAGTATTTT | . | TRBJ2-3 | few | TRBV27
CSVEAQSYEQYF | TGCAGCGTTGAGGCACAGTCCTACGAGCAGTACTTC | . | TRBJ2-7 | few | TRBV29-1
CASAPGRMNTEAFF | TGTGCTAGTGCCCCGGGGAGAATGAACACTGAAGCTTTCTTT | . | TRBJ1-1 | many | TRBV12-5
CASSTNRVHNEQFF | TGTGCCAGCAGTACGAACAGGGTGCACAATGAGCAGTTCTTC | . | TRBJ2-1 | . | TRBV25-1
CASSAGQGVADTQYF | TGTGCCAGCAGTGCGGGACAGGGGGTAGCAGATACGCAGTATTTT | TRBD1 | TRBJ2-3 | few | TRBV28
CSASRVETQYF | TGCAGTGCTTCAAGGGTAGAGACCCAGTACTTC | . | TRBJ2-5 | few | TRBV20-1
CASSPGQPRDTQYF | TGTGCCAGCTCACCAGGACAGCCTAGGGATACGCAGTATTTT | . | TRBJ2-3 | . | TRBV18
CASIALGQGASYEQYF | TGTGCCAGCATCGCATTAGGACAGGGGGCTAGTTACGAGCAGTACTTC | TRBD1 | TRBJ2-7 | few | TRBV27
CASSPARDRVHWDQETQYF | TGTGCCAGCAGCCCTGCCCGGGACAGGGTTCATTGGGACCAAGAGACCCAGTACTTC | TRBD1 | TRBJ2-5 | few | TRBV14
CASSIVAQGAHYGYTF | TGTGCCAGTAGTATAGTCGCACAGGGGGCTCACTATGGCTACACCTTC | TRBD1 | TRBJ1-2 | few | TRBV19
CASRRQGTNYGYTF | TGTGCCAGCAGGCGACAGGGTACCAACTATGGCTACACCTTC | TRBD1 | TRBJ1-2 | few | TRBV4-2
CSVADSRLPGVNTEAFF | TGCAGCGTTGCGGACTCCCGCCTCCCAGGGGTTAACACTGAAGCTTTCTTT | . | TRBJ1-1 | . | TRBV29-1
CASSPSGGLYEQYF | TGTGCCAGTAGCCCTAGTGGGGGACTCTACGAGCAGTACTTC | . | TRBJ2-7 | . | TRBV19
CASSLAGGPADTQYF | TGTGCCAGCAGCTTAGCGGGGGGGCCCGCAGATACGCAGTATTTT | . | TRBJ2-3 | many | TRBV7-2
CASCKGRELTGELFF | TGCGCCAGCTGTAAGGGCAGGGAACTCACCGGGGAGCTGTTTTTT | . | TRBJ2-2 | many | TRBV5-1
CASSLASSGVPYEQYF | TGTGCCAGCAGCTTAGCTTCTAGCGGGGTCCCCTACGAGCAGTACTTC | TRBD2 | TRBJ2-7 | few | TRBV7-2
CASMAQGYYGYTF | TGTGCCAGTATGGCACAGGGTTATTATGGCTACACCTTC | . | TRBJ1-2 | . | TRBV19
CASSLTGRAAEEQYF | TGTGCCAGCAGCTTAACGGGGCGGGCGGCTGAAGAGCAGTACTTC | . | TRBJ2-7 | . | TRBV7-3
CAISEGTDNEQFF | TGTGCCATCAGTGAAGGGACAGACAATGAGCAGTTCTTC | TRBD1 | TRBJ2-1 | . | TRBV10-3
CASSEGARLYGYTF | TGTGCCAGCAGTGAAGGCGCGCGTCTCTATGGCTACACCTTC | . | TRBJ1-2 | many | TRBV25-1
CASSTRGGGDIQYF | TGTGCCAGCAGTACCCGCGGGGGGGGAGACATTCAGTACTTC | TRBD2 | TRBJ2-4 | . | TRBV7-2
CASSQNYRGTEAFF | TGCGCCAGCAGCCAAAATTACAGGGGCACTGAAGCTTTCTTT | TRBD1 | TRBJ1-1 | few | TRBV4-1
CSARTTGRETQYF | TGCAGTGCGAGGACGACAGGGCGGGAGACCCAGTACTTC | TRBD1 | TRBJ2-5 | . | TRBV20-1
CASSQDPGASNQPQHF | TGCGCCAGCAGCCAAGACCCTGGGGCTTCCAATCAGCCCCAGCATTTT | . | TRBJ1-5 | many | TRBV4-3
CASREGTGELFF | TGCGCCAGCCGGGAAGGGACCGGGGAGCTGTTTTTT | . | TRBJ2-2 | . | TRBV5-1
CASSEQLYEQYF | TGTGCCAGCAGCGAACAGCTCTACGAGCAGTACTTC | . | TRBJ2-7 | many | TRBV7-2
CASSTNSGSLSYNEQFF | TGTGCCAGCAGCACTAATAGCGGGTCATTATCCTACAATGAGCAGTTCTTC | TRBD2 | TRBJ2-1 | many | TRBV7-9
CASSLVHRGSNYGYTF | TGTGCCAGCAGCTTAGTTCACAGGGGTTCTAACTATGGCTACACCTTC | TRBD1 | TRBJ1-2 | few | TRBV7-2
CASILKNIQYF | TGTGCCAGCATCCTCAAAAACATTCAGTACTTC | . | TRBJ2-4 | . | TRBV6-6